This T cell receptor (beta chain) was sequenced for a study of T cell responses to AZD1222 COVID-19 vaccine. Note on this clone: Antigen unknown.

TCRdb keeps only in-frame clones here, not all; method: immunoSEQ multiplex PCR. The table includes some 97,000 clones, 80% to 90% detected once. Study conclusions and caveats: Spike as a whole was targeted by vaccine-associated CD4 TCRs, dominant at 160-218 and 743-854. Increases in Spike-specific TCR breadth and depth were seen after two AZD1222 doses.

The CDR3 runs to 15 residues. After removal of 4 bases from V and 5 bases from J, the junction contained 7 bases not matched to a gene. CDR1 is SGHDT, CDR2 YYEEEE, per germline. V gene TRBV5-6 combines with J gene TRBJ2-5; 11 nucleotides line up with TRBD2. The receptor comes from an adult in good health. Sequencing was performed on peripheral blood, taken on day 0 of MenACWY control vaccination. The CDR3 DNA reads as TGTGCCAGCAGCACCCCTAGCGGGGGGTTGGAGACCCAGTACTTC. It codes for CASSTPSGGLETQYF.